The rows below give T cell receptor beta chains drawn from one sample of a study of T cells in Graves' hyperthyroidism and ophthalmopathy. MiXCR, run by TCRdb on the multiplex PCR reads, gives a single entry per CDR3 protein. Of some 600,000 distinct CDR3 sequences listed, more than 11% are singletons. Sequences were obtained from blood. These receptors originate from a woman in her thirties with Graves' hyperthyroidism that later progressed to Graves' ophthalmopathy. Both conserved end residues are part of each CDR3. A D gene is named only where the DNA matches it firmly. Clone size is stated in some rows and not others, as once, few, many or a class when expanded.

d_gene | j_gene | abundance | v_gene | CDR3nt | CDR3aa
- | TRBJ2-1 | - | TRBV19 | TGTGCCAGTAGTATATCGGACTCAACCTACAATGAGCAGTTCTTC | CASSISDSTYNEQFF
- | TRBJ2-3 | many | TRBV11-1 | TGTGCCAGCAGCCCCTTTGGGGGGGCGGGTACAGATACGCAGTATTTT | CASSPFGGAGTDTQYF
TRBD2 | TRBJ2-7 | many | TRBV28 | TGTGCCAGCATGCAGAAGGGGTGGGGTACTAGCGGGAACTCCTACGAGCAGTACTTC | CASMQKGWGTSGNSYEQYF
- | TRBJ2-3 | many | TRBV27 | TGTGCCAGCAGTGATCCGGGACTGACCCACACAGATACGCAGTATTTT | CASSDPGLTHTDTQYF
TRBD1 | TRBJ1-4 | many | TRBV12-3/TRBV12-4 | TGTGCCAGCAGTTTAGCGGGACAGGGGTCAGAAGAAAAACTGTTTTTT | CASSLAGQGSEEKLFF
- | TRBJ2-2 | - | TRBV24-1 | TGTGCCACCAGTGAGGGCCCGGGGGCCGGGGAGCTGTTTTTT | CATSEGPGAGELFF
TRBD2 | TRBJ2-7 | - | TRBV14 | TGTGCCAGCAGCCACACCTCGGGGGGTCTCCACTACGAGCAGTACTTC | CASSHTSGGLHYEQYF
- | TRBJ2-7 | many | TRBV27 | TGTGCCAGCAGTTTGGAAGGGGACGAGCAGTACTTC | CASSLEGDEQYF
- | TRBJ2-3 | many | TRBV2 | TGTGCCAGCAGCCCCCTTCGAGGGGCAGATACGCAGTATTTT | CASSPLRGADTQYF
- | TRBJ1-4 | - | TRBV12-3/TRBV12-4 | TGTGCCAGCAGTCCGGACAGCGGTGAAAAACTGTTTTTT | CASSPDSGEKLFF
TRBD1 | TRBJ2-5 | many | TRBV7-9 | TGTGCCAGCAGCTCCCGGGACAGGGCGCTTCAGACCCAGTACTTC | CASSSRDRALQTQYF
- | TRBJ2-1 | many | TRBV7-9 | TGTGCCAGCAGCTTAGACATTTCCGAGCAGTTCTTC | CASSLDISEQFF
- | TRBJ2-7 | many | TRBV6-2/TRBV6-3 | TGTGCCAGCAGGGGACTTGCTTCCTACGAGCAGTACTTC | CASRGLASYEQYF
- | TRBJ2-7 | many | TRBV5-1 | TGCGCCAGCAGCGCGGACAGCTCCTACGAGCAGTACTTC | CASSADSSYEQYF